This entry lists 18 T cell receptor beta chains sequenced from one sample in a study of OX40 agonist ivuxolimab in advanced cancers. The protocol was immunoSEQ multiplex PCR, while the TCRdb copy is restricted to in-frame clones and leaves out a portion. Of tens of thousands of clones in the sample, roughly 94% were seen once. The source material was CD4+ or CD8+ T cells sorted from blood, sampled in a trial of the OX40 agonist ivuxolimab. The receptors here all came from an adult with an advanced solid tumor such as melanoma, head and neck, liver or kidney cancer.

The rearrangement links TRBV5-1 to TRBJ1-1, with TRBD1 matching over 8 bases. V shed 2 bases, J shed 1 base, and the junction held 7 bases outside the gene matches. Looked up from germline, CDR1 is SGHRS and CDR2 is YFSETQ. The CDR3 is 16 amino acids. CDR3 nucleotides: TGCGCCAGCAGCTTTCTAAGGGACAGGAAGAACACTGAAGCTTTCTTT. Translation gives CASSFLRDRKNTEAFF.

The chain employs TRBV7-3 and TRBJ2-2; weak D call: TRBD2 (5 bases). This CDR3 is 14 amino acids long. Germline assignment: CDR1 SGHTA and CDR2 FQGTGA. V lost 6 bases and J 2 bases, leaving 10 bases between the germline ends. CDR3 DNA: TGTGCCAGCAGGCGAGAGGGCAACACCGGGGAGCTGTTTTTT. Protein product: CASRREGNTGELFF.

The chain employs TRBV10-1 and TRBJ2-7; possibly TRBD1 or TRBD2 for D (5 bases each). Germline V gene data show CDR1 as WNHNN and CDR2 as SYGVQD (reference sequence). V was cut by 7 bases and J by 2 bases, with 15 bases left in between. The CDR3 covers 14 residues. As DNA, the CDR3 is TGCGCCAGCAACCTGTCCCGGGACCCCTACGAGCAGTACTTC. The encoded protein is CASNLSRDPYEQYF.

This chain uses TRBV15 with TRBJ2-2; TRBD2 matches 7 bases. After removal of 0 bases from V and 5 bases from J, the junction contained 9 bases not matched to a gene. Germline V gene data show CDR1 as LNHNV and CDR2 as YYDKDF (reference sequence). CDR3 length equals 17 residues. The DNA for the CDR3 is TGTGCCACCAGCAGAGATCGTCGCGGGAGCGGGACCGGGGAGCTGTTTTTT. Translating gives CATSRDRRGSGTGELFF.

The CDR3 reads CASSSGIAVLEETQYF. The CDR3 DNA sequence: TGTGCCAGCAGCTCCGGGATAGCGGTACTCGAAGAGACCCAGTACTTC. This chain links TRBV7-2 with TRBJ2-5; perhaps TRBD2 as D (6 bases). Trimming shortened V by 4 bases and J by 3 bases, and 18 bases separated the two germline ends. The CDR3 contains 16 residues. Germline CDR1 reads SGHTA; CDR2 reads FQGNSA.

CDR3: CASSRFREADTQYF. In DNA, the CDR3 is TGTGCCAGCAGCCGCTTCCGGGAGGCAGATACGCAGTATTTT. This chain uses TRBV9 with TRBJ2-3; TRBD2 matches at 7 bases. Germline trimming cut 4 bases from V and 4 bases from J; bases unmatched to any gene: 6. CDR1 and CDR2 from the germline V gene are SGDLS and YYNGEE. The CDR3 is 14 residues long.

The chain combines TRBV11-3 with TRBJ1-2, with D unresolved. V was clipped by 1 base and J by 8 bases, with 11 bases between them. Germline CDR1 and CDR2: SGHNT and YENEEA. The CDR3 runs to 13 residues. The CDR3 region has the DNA TGTGCCAGCAGCTTAGTAGGGAGAGGCGGCTACACCTTC. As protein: CASSLVGRGGYTF.

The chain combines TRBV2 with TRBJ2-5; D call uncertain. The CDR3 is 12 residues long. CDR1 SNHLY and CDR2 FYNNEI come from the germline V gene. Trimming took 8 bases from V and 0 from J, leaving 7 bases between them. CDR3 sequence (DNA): TGTGCCAGCTCTTGGTACCAAGAGACCCAGTACTTC. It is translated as CASSWYQETQYF.

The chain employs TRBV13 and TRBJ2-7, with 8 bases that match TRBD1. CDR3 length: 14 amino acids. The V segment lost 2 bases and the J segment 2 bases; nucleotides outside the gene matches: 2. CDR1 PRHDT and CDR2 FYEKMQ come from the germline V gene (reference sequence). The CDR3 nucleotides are TGTGCCAGCAGCTTACCCAGGGGGCCCTACGAGCAGTACTTC. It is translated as CASSLPRGPYEQYF.

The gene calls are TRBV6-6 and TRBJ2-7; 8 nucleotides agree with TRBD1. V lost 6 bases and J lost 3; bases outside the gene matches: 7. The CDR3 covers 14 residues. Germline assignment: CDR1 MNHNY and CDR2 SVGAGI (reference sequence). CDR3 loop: CASSNRGIRYEQYF. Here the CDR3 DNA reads TGTGCCAGCAGCAACAGGGGGATTCGCTACGAGCAGTACTTC.

The CDR3 protein is CASSQDRAGGNTIYF. Here the CDR3 DNA reads TGCGCCAGCAGCCAAGATCGGGCAGGCGGAAACACCATATATTTT. This rearrangement joins TRBV4-1 to TRBJ1-3, with D unclear. Per germline, CDR1 MGHRA and CDR2 YSYEKL. V was clipped by 0 bases and J by 4 bases, with 10 bases between them. The CDR3 has 15 amino acids.

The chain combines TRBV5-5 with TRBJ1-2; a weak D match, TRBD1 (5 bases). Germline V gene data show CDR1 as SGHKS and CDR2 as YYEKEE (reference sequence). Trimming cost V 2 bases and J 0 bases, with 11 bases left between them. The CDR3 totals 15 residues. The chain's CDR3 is CASSFTGRSNYGYTF. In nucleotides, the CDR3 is TGTGCCAGCAGCTTCACAGGTCGATCTAACTATGGCTACACCTTC.

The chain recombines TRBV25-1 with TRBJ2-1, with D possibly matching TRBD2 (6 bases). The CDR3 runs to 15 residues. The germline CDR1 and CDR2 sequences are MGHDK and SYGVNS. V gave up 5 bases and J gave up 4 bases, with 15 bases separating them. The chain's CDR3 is CASSPPDGGYNEQFF. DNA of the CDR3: TGTGCCAGCAGTCCCCCCGATGGGGGGTACAATGAGCAGTTCTTC.

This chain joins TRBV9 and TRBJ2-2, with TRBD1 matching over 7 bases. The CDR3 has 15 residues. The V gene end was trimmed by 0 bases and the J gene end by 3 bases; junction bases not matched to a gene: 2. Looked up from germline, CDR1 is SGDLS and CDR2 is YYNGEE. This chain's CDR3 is CASSVEGQHTGELFF. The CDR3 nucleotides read TGTGCCAGCAGCGTAGAGGGACAGCACACCGGGGAGCTGTTTTTT.

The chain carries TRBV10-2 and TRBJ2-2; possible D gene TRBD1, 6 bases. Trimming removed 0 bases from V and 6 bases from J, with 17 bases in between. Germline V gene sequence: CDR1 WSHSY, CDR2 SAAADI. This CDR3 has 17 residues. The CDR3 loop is CASSESWGPAGPGELFF. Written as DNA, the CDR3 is TGCGCCAGCAGTGAGTCATGGGGGCCCGCGGGTCCCGGGGAGCTGTTTTTT.

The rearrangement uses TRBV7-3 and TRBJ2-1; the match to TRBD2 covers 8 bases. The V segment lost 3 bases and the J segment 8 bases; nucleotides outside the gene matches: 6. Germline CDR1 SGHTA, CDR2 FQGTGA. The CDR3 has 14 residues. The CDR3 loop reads CASSFSGSLDEQFF. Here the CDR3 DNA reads TGTGCCAGCAGCTTCAGCGGGAGTCTCGATGAGCAGTTCTTC.

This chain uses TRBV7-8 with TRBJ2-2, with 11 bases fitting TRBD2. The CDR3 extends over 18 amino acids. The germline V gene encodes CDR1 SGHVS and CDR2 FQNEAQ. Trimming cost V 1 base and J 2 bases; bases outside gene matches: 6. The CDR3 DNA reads TGTGCCAGCAGCTTAGTAGCGGGAGGGACGTTTAACACCGGGGAGCTGTTTTTT. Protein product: CASSLVAGGTFNTGELFF.

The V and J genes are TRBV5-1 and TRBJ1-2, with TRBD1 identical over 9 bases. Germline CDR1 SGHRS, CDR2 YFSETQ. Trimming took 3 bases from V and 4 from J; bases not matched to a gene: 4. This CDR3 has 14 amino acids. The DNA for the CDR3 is TGCGCCAGCAGCTGGACAGGGGAGAGCTATGGCTACACCTTC. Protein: CASSWTGESYGYTF.